Each of the 19 T cell receptor beta chains below was sequenced from the same sample in a study of CD4 T cells in relation to SARS-CoV-2 and coronaviruses. The method was immunoSEQ multiplex PCR; TCRdb's version includes in-frame clones alone and lacks a portion of them. The table lists about 26,000 clones, just under 75% of them singletons. CD4+ T cells from unexposed donors were obtained before the COVID-19 pandemic (2011-2018). After about 10 days of culture, CD4+ T cells were isolated. What these receptors recognize is not known. Source material: CD4+ T cells from PBMCs, cultured in vitro. These receptors were collected from a human donor in good health.

The rearrangement links TRBV4-3 to TRBJ1-4; 12 nucleotides agree with TRBD1. After removal of 1 base from V and 7 bases from J, the junction contained 7 bases not matched to a gene. Looked up from germline, CDR1 is LGHNA and CDR2 is YSLEER. This CDR3 contains 17 residues. CDR3 nucleotide sequence: TGCGCCAGCAGCCAAGGCCGGGACAGGGGGCCTTTTGAAAAACTGTTTTTT. Protein: CASSQGRDRGPFEKLFF.

The rearrangement uses TRBV9 and TRBJ2-1; 14 nucleotides align to TRBD2. The germline V gene encodes CDR1 SGDLS and CDR2 YYNGEE. CDR3 length equals 19 residues. The trim removed 0 bases at V and 0 bases at J, leaving 5 bases unmatched. The CDR3 DNA sequence: TGTGCCAGCAGCGTAGGGTGGACTAGCGGGGGGTTCTCCTACAATGAGCAGTTCTTC. It yields the protein CASSVGWTSGGFSYNEQFF. The entire variable domain, with the rest obtained from reference TRBV9 and TRBJ2-1, is as follows: DSGVTQTPKHLITATGQRVTLRCSPRSGDLSVYWYQQSLDQGLQFLIQYYNGEERAKGNILERFSAQQFPDLHSELNLSSLELGDSALYFCASSVGWTSGGFSYNEQFFGPGTRLTVL.

J is TRBJ1-2 and V is TRBV5-1; 9 bases are a match to TRBD1. The J segment lost 6 bases and the V segment lost 4 bases, leaving 1 base of the junction unmatched. Germline CDR1 SGHRS, CDR2 YFSETQ. This CDR3 has 12 residues. CDR3 loop: CASSGTGNGYTF. In DNA form, the CDR3 reads TGCGCCAGCAGCGGGACAGGGAATGGCTACACCTTC. The entire variable domain, with the rest obtained from reference TRBV5-1 and TRBJ1-2, is as follows: KAGVTQTPRYLIKTRGQQVTLSCSPISGHRSVSWYQQTPGQGLQFLFEYFSETQRNKGNFPGRFSGRQFSNSRSEMNVSTLELGDSALYLCASSGTGNGYTFGSGTRLTVV.

The chain carries TRBV5-1 and TRBJ2-2, with D perhaps TRBD1 or TRBD2 (6 bases each). Trimming stripped 5 bases from V and 5 bases from J, with 13 bases between. Looked up from germline, CDR1 is SGHRS and CDR2 is YFSETQ. The CDR3 has 14 amino acids. CDR3 amino acids: CASRSQGRTGELFF. CDR3 coding DNA: TGCGCCAGCAGGTCCCAGGGGAGGACCGGGGAGCTGTTTTTT. Looking up the rest from reference TRBV5-1 and TRBJ2-2 gives the full variable domain: KAGVTQTPRYLIKTRGQQVTLSCSPISGHRSVSWYQQTPGQGLQFLFEYFSETQRNKGNFPGRFSGRQFSNSRSEMNVSTLELGDSALYLCASRSQGRTGELFFGEGSRLTVL.

The chain employs TRBV4-1 and TRBJ1-3; D is uncertain. CDR1 and CDR2 (germline): MGHRA, YSYEKL. Trimming left V 1 base short and J 0 bases short, with 7 bases between. The CDR3 covers 15 residues. The CDR3 DNA is TGCGCCAGCAGCCAAGGGCGGAGCTCTGGAAACACCATATATTTT. Translation: CASSQGRSSGNTIYF.

The V and J genes are TRBV28 and TRBJ1-1; TRBD1 matches 7 bases. V was clipped by 3 bases and J by 0 bases; unmatched bases: 10. Germline CDR1 and CDR2: MDHEN and SYDVKM. This CDR3 has 17 residues. This chain's CDR3 is CASSLTPGQTMNTEAFF. The CDR3 nucleotides are TGTGCCAGCAGTTTGACCCCGGGACAGACTATGAACACTGAAGCTTTCTTT.

This clone was recorded once. The chain recombines TRBV9 with TRBJ2-5; TRBD2 agrees at 8 bases. CDR3 size: 17 residues. J lost 5 bases, V lost 4 bases, and 16 bases had no gene match. CDR1 is SGDLS and CDR2 is YYNGEE in the germline V gene. CDR3 in DNA: TGTGCCAGCAGCCCCTCGACCAGAAGCGGGAGTGGGGAGACCCAGTACTTC. Protein product: CASSPSTRSGSGETQYF. Full variable domain (missing parts from reference TRBV9 and TRBJ2-5): DSGVTQTPKHLITATGQRVTLRCSPRSGDLSVYWYQQSLDQGLQFLIQYYNGEERAKGNILERFSAQQFPDLHSELNLSSLELGDSALYFCASSPSTRSGSGETQYFGPGTRLLVL.

This sequence joins TRBV5-4 and TRBJ2-7, with unresolved D. The CDR3 runs to 16 residues. V was shortened by 4 bases and J by 1 base, with 18 bases between the two germline ends. Per germline, CDR1 SGHNT and CDR2 YYREEE (reference sequence). CDR3 loop: CASSPPTPVGSYEQYF. CDR3 bases: TGTGCCAGCAGCCCGCCGACACCCGTCGGGTCCTACGAGCAGTACTTC.

This clone has just a few counts. The genes are TRBV19 and TRBJ2-5; 7 bases are shared with TRBD1. V lost 5 bases, J lost 3 bases, and 3 bases stayed unmatched. The CDR3 contains 13 residues. Germline lookup yields CDR1 LNHDA and CDR2 SQIVND (reference sequence). CDR3 region: CASSPGGEETQYF. The DNA for the CDR3 is TGTGCCAGTAGTCCAGGGGGTGAAGAGACCCAGTACTTC. Full variable domain (outside the CDR3, taken from reference TRBV19 and TRBJ2-5): DGGITQSPKYLFRKEGQNVTLSCEQNLNHDAMYWYRQDPGQGLRLIYYSQIVNDFQKGDIAEGYSVSREKKESFPLTVTSAQKNPTAFYLCASSPGGEETQYFGPGTRLLVL.

The rearrangement joins TRBV10-3 to TRBJ2-7; the D gene is possibly TRBD2 (6 bases). From germline, CDR1 is ENHRY and CDR2 SYGVKD. The V gene lost 4 bases and the J gene lost 3 bases, with 10 bases spanning the gap. The CDR3 runs 13 residues. CDR3 region: CAISAGSVYEQYF. CDR3 sequence (DNA): TGTGCCATCAGTGCCGGGAGCGTCTACGAGCAGTACTTC.

In its sample, this clone was seen a few times. The chain combines TRBV19 with TRBJ1-5; 7 nucleotides agree with TRBD1. The CDR3 runs 14 residues. J gave up 6 bases and V 4 bases, and 6 bases lay outside the gene matches. Germline values: CDR1 LNHDA, CDR2 SQIVND (reference sequence). The CDR3 DNA reads TGTGCCAGTAGTACCCAGGGGGGGGGTCAGCCCCAGCATTTT. Its translation: CASSTQGGGQPQHF.

J is TRBJ2-2 and V is TRBV9; 10 nucleotides agree with TRBD2. This CDR3 region has 14 residues. The germline V gene encodes CDR1 SGDLS and CDR2 YYNGEE. After removal of 3 bases from V and 9 bases from J, the junction contained 5 bases not matched to a gene. For the CDR3, the DNA is TGTGCCAGCAGCGCCCTAGCGGGAGAGCGGGAGCTGTTTTTT. Its translation: CASSALAGERELFF.

The J gene is TRBJ2-7, the V gene TRBV15; D perhaps matches TRBD2 (6 bases). V was clipped by 1 base and J by 2 bases, with 9 bases between them. The CDR3 totals 14 residues. In germline, CDR1 is LNHNV, CDR2 YYDKDF (reference sequence). The CDR3: CATSRAGGTYEQYF. CDR3 in DNA: TGTGCCACCAGCAGAGCGGGCGGGACCTACGAGCAGTACTTC. The whole variable domain, filled in from reference TRBV15 and TRBJ2-7, reads DAMVIQNPRYQVTQFGKPVTLSCSQTLNHNVMYWYQQKSSQAPKLLFHYYDKDFNNEADTPDNFQSRRPNTSFCFLDIRSPGLGDTAMYLCATSRAGGTYEQYFGPGTRLTVT.

V and J are TRBV25-1 and TRBJ2-3; TRBD1 matches 8 bases. This CDR3 contains 16 residues. Germline trimming cut 1 base from V and 6 bases from J; bases unmatched to any gene: 9. Germline CDR1 MGHDK, CDR2 SYGVNS. The CDR3 DNA follows: TGTGCCAGCAGTGAATCTTGGACAGGGAAAAGGGATACGCAGTATTTT. This gives the protein CASSESWTGKRDTQYF.

The chain couples TRBV3-1 (or the pseudogene TRBV3-2) to TRBJ2-7, with D perhaps TRBD1 (6 bases). Trimming removed 1 base at V and 4 bases at J, with 14 bases between. The CDR3 totals 15 residues. Germline-derived CDR1 and CDR2 are LGHDT and YNNKEL (reference sequence). The CDR3 bases are TGTGCCAGCAGCCAAGCAACAGGGAGTCTTTACGAGCAGTACTTC. It encodes CASSQATGSLYEQYF.

This chain joins TRBV9 and TRBJ1-2; TRBD1 might be the D (6 bases). Germline CDR1 SGDLS, CDR2 YYNGEE. With 3 bases removed from V and 8 bases from J, the gap between germline ends came to 11 bases. The CDR3 has 12 residues. The CDR3 DNA reads as TGTGCCAGCAGCGATCACAGGGACGGCTACACCTTC. Amino acids: CASSDHRDGYTF. The full variable domain, in which reference TRBV9 and TRBJ1-2 provide the parts outside the CDR3, is DSGVTQTPKHLITATGQRVTLRCSPRSGDLSVYWYQQSLDQGLQFLIQYYNGEERAKGNILERFSAQQFPDLHSELNLSSLELGDSALYFCASSDHRDGYTFGSGTRLTVV.

V gene TRBV29-1 combines with J gene TRBJ2-7, with D uncertain. The CDR3 has 13 residues. The V end was cut by 4 bases, the J end by 4 bases, with 14 bases between. CDR1 is SQVTM and CDR2 is ANQGSEA in the germline V gene. The CDR3 sequence: CSVGGPVGYEQYF. CDR3 DNA sequence: TGCAGCGTTGGCGGTCCGGTCGGGTACGAGCAGTACTTC.

The J gene is TRBJ2-3, the V gene TRBV9, with D tentatively TRBD2 (6 bases). CDR1 and CDR2 (germline): SGDLS, YYNGEE. This CDR3 is built from 15 residues. The germline V and J ends were trimmed by 0 bases and 4 bases, with 12 bases remaining between them. CDR3 bases: TGTGCCAGCAGCGTAGAGGGGAGGAGAGCAGATACGCAGTATTTT. This gives the protein CASSVEGRRADTQYF.

V usage is TRBV11-3 and J usage is TRBJ2-1; 7 nucleotides agree with TRBD2. The V gene end was trimmed by 3 bases and the J gene end by 2 bases; junction bases not matched to a gene: 4. The CDR3 contains 15 residues. CDR1 is SGHNT and CDR2 is YENEEA in the germline V gene. The CDR3 nucleotides read TGTGCCAGCAGCTTCTCGCGGGGGACCTACAATGAGCAGTTCTTC. The encoded protein is CASSFSRGTYNEQFF.